Listed below are T cell receptor beta chains from one sample, sequenced in a study of blood T cell repertoires in COVID-19. Measured with immunoSEQ multiplex PCR; TCRdb has only the in-frame clones, and not every one. Of about 80,000 clones listed, about four fifths are singletons. Specimen: peripheral blood. The receptors shown here come from a human donor in a cohort sampled during active COVID-19. The CDR3 runs from the conserved cysteine through the conserved F or W. The D gene is left open where the match is weak. Rows may omit the clone size; those that give it use once, few, many or a size class.

cdr3_nt,cdr3_aa,clone_size,cdr3_length,v_call,d_call,j_call
TGTGCCAGCAGTTTAGATCGGTACGAGCAGTACTTC,CASSLDRYEQYF,.,12,TRBV12-3/TRBV12-4,.,TRBJ2-7
TGTGCCAGCACCGAAAAGACTAGCGGCACAGATACGCAGTATTTT,CASTEKTSGTDTQYF,many,15,TRBV5-8,TRBD2,TRBJ2-3
TGTGCCAGCAGTCGCTTATCCGGGACAGACTTTTTCTCTGGAAACACCATATATTTT,CASSRLSGTDFFSGNTIYF,.,19,TRBV7-6,TRBD1,TRBJ1-3
TGTGCCATCAGTGAGTCTCGGACAGGCGCTTCACCCCTCCACTTT,CAISESRTGASPLHF,.,15,TRBV10-3,TRBD1,TRBJ1-6
TGTGCCAGCAGCTTCGGGACTTTTCCCACAGATACGCAGTATTTT,CASSFGTFPTDTQYF,.,15,TRBV11-3,.,TRBJ2-3
TGCGCCAGCAGCTTTACCGGGGGAGATGGCTACACCTTC,CASSFTGGDGYTF,once,13,TRBV5-1,.,TRBJ1-2
TGTGCCAGCAGAGGTTGGGACAGGGGCAATGAGCAGTTCTTC,CASRGWDRGNEQFF,.,14,TRBV7-9,TRBD1,TRBJ2-1
TGTGCCAGCAGCTTGTCGCAAGGGACTTATAGCAATCAGCCCCAGCATTTT,CASSLSQGTYSNQPQHF,once,17,TRBV5-8,.,TRBJ1-5
TGTGCCAGTAGTAATTGGGGGGATTCACCCCTCCACTTT,CASSNWGDSPLHF,.,13,TRBV19,.,TRBJ1-6
TGTGCCAGCAACAAAGGGGCAGCCAGCACAGATACGCAGTATTTT,CASNKGAASTDTQYF,.,15,TRBV21-1,.,TRBJ2-3
TGTGCCAGCAGCCGCACAGGGGCGAACACTGAAGCTTTCTTT,CASSRTGANTEAFF,.,14,TRBV7-2,TRBD1,TRBJ1-1
TGTGCCAGCAGCTTAACAGGATGGGACAGGGGCTACAATGAGCAGTTCTTC,CASSLTGWDRGYNEQFF,few,17,TRBV7-3,TRBD1,TRBJ2-1
TGTGCCAGCAGCCCCTACGGGAGGGCAGGGACCTACGAGCAGTACTTC,CASSPYGRAGTYEQYF,few,16,TRBV4-2,TRBD2,TRBJ2-7
TGTGCCAGCAGCACTCCTGGGGCCAACGTCCTGACTTTC,CASSTPGANVLTF,.,13,TRBV12-3/TRBV12-4,.,TRBJ2-6
TGTGCCAGCAGCTCCTGGACAGCGCCGAACACTGAAGCTTTCTTT,CASSSWTAPNTEAFF,.,15,TRBV11-3,.,TRBJ1-1
TGTGCCATCAGAGGGGACAGTTACGAGCAGTACTTC,CAIRGDSYEQYF,.,12,TRBV10-3,TRBD1,TRBJ2-7
TGTGCCACCAGTGATTTCGGGACAGGGGACTACAATGAGCAGTTCTTC,CATSDFGTGDYNEQFF,.,16,TRBV24-1,TRBD1,TRBJ2-1
TGTGCCAGCAGTTTTGGGGCTGGTGGCTACACCTTC,CASSFGAGGYTF,.,12,TRBV25-1,.,TRBJ1-2
TGTACCAGCAGCTCCCGGGACTCGAATGAGCAGTTCTTC,CTSSSRDSNEQFF,.,13,TRBV5-4,.,TRBJ2-1
TGTGCCATCAGTGACCGGGGGATTTCGGCTCAGCCCCAGCATTTT,CAISDRGISAQPQHF,.,15,TRBV10-3,.,TRBJ1-5
TGCGCCAGCAGCTTGGAAGTTAGCCCCTACAATGAGCAGTTCTTC,CASSLEVSPYNEQFF,.,15,TRBV5-1,.,TRBJ2-1
TGTGCCAGCAGCCGGAGAAACAATGAGCAGTTCTTC,CASSRRNNEQFF,.,12,TRBV3-1/TRBV3-2,.,TRBJ2-1
TGTGCCAGTAGTATAAAGTACAGGGCCGTTTTGAACACTGAAGCTTTCTTT,CASSIKYRAVLNTEAFF,.,17,TRBV19,.,TRBJ1-1
TGTGCCTTGGGGGGGGATGGGCCGGGCACTGAAGCTTTCTTT,CALGGDGPGTEAFF,.,14,TRBV30,.,TRBJ1-1
TGTGCCAGCAGCTTGGACACCGATCAGCCCCAGCATTTT,CASSLDTDQPQHF,.,13,TRBV5-8,.,TRBJ1-5
TGCAGCGCCAGCCCAGGGGGCGTGGGTCAGCCCCAGCATTTT,CSASPGGVGQPQHF,.,14,TRBV29-1,TRBD1,TRBJ1-5
TGTGCCAGCAGCTTGGGCGGGGGGGCCTTCTACGAGCAGTACTTC,CASSLGGGAFYEQYF,.,15,TRBV7-6,TRBD2,TRBJ2-7
TGTGCCACCAGCAGTGATGGACAGGCCAGCCAGCCCCAGCATTTT,CATSSDGQASQPQHF,.,15,TRBV15,TRBD1,TRBJ1-5
TGTGCCAGCACTACGGGGATGGGAAGCACTGAAGCTTTCTTT,CASTTGMGSTEAFF,.,14,TRBV2,.,TRBJ1-1
TGTGCCAGCAGTCTTCAGATCCCGGGACAGGGGGCGCAAGAGCAGTACTTC,CASSLQIPGQGAQEQYF,.,17,TRBV6-6,TRBD1,TRBJ2-7
TGTGCCAGCAGCTCGGGACAGTACCAAGAGACCCAGTACTTC,CASSSGQYQETQYF,.,14,TRBV7-6,TRBD1,TRBJ2-5
TGTGCCAGCAGCTTGTACAATCAGCCCCAGCATTTT,CASSLYNQPQHF,few,12,TRBV7-9,.,TRBJ1-5
TGTGCCAGCAGCCAATCCGGGACAGGCTTTAATGAGCAGTTCTTC,CASSQSGTGFNEQFF,.,15,TRBV3-1/TRBV3-2,TRBD1,TRBJ2-1
TGTGCCAGTAGTATTGACAGGGGAAGGGAAAAACTGTTTTTT,CASSIDRGREKLFF,.,14,TRBV19,TRBD1,TRBJ1-4
TGTGCCATCAGTCAACTAGCGTCCACCTCAGATACGCAGTATTTT,CAISQLASTSDTQYF,once,15,TRBV10-3,TRBD2,TRBJ2-3
TGTGCCAGCAGCCCCTACAGGGGCCTGAACACCGGGGAGCTGTTTTTT,CASSPYRGLNTGELFF,.,16,TRBV7-2,TRBD1,TRBJ2-2
TGTGCCAGTACCATAACGTTCCGGGACAGGGTCTATGGCTACACCTTC,CASTITFRDRVYGYTF,.,16,TRBV19,TRBD1,TRBJ1-2
TGCGCCAGCAGCCAAGAGAGAGATTTATATGGCTACACCTTC,CASSQERDLYGYTF,.,14,TRBV4-3,.,TRBJ1-2
TGTGCCAGCAGTCCGGACAGGGGAAATTCACCCCTCCACTTT,CASSPDRGNSPLHF,.,14,TRBV28,TRBD1,TRBJ1-6
TGCAGTGCTAGTTTAGGGGGGGGGTTTGAAAAACTGTTTTTT,CSASLGGGFEKLFF,.,14,TRBV20-1,.,TRBJ1-4
TGTGCCAGCAGCAAGACTAGCGGGCTTGGAGACATTCAGTACTTC,CASSKTSGLGDIQYF,.,15,TRBV7-7,TRBD2,TRBJ2-4
TGTGCCAGCAGTTTAAGCAGGGTAGGGAATCAGCCCCAGCATTTT,CASSLSRVGNQPQHF,.,15,TRBV27,.,TRBJ1-5
TGTGCCAGCAGTGTACTAGCGGGAGGGTGGAATGAGCAGTTCTTC,CASSVLAGGWNEQFF,medium-sized,15,TRBV6-2/TRBV6-3,TRBD2,TRBJ2-1
TGTGCCAGCAGCTTACGGGGTTCCGGAAACACCATATATTTT,CASSLRGSGNTIYF,.,14,TRBV7-2,.,TRBJ1-3
TGTGCCAGCAGCCAAGATACCAGCGGGGGAACAGATACGCAGTATTTT,CASSQDTSGGTDTQYF,.,16,TRBV4-2,TRBD2,TRBJ2-3
TGTGCCAGCAGCTCCTCCCCGGGCTACGAGCAGTACTTC,CASSSSPGYEQYF,.,13,TRBV7-6,.,TRBJ2-7
TGTGCCAGCAGTTTCCGACAGGGTGAGCTGTTTTTT,CASSFRQGELFF,.,12,TRBV27,TRBD1,TRBJ2-2
TGCGCCAGCAGCTTGAATCCAACATACGAGCAGTTCTTC,CASSLNPTYEQFF,.,13,TRBV5-1,.,TRBJ2-1
TGTGCCTCCGAAAAGCGGGAGACCCAGTACTTC,CASEKRETQYF,.,11,TRBV11-3,.,TRBJ2-5
TGTGCCAGCAGCTCCAGGGGGCAGAGGGGAGAGACCCAGTACTTC,CASSSRGQRGETQYF,.,15,TRBV5-4,TRBD1,TRBJ2-5
TGTGCCATCAGTGAGTCTGAAGGGGGAGAGACCCAGTACTTC,CAISESEGGETQYF,.,14,TRBV10-3,.,TRBJ2-5
TGTGCCAGTAGTATCGTCGGAAACACCATATATTTT,CASSIVGNTIYF,once,12,TRBV19,.,TRBJ1-3
TGCGCCAGCAGCCAAGAACCCGCGAACGGTGAAGCTTTCTTT,CASSQEPANGEAFF,.,14,TRBV4-1,.,TRBJ1-1
TGCGCCAGCAATCACCCGGGACAGGGGACGAATGAGCAGTTCTTC,CASNHPGQGTNEQFF,once,15,TRBV5-1,TRBD1,TRBJ2-1
TGTGCCAGCAGACCCCTACAGGGCCTCAATCAGCCCCAGCATTTT,CASRPLQGLNQPQHF,.,15,TRBV6-5,.,TRBJ1-5